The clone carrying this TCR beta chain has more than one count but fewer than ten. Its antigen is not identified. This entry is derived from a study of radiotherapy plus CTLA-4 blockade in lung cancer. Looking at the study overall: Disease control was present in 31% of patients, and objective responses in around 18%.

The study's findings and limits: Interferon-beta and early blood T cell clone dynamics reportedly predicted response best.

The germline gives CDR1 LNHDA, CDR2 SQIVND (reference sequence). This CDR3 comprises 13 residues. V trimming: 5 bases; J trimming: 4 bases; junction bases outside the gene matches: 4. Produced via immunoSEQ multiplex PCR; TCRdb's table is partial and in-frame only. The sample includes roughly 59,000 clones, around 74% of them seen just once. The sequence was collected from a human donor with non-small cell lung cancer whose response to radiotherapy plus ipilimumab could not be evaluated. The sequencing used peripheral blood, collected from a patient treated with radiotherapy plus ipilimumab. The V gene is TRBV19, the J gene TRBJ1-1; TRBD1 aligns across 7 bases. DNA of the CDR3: TGTGCCAGTAGTCGAAGGGGGCTCACTGAAGCTTTCTTT. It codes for CASSRRGLTEAFF.